The subject of this entry is one TCR beta chain. This sample is drawn from a study of blood T cell repertoires in COVID-19. Study background: Samples of COVID-19 (acute and convalescent) were obtained from the United States, Italy and Spain.

Germline CDR1 and CDR2: SGHTS and YDEGEE. The CDR3 contains 13 residues. Trimming pared 3 bases from V and 3 bases from J, leaving 9 bases between. The repertoire was sequenced with immunoSEQ multiplex PCR; TCRdb's copy has only in-frame clones and lacks some. The repertoire holds fewer than 95,000 clones, with around 90% as singletons. This clonotype was obtained from a woman older than 75 with acute or convalescent COVID-19. Source material: peripheral blood. The V gene is TRBV5-8, the J gene TRBJ1-1; the D is unclear. The chain's CDR3 is CASSSPSYTEAFF. The DNA of the CDR3 is TGTGCCAGCAGCTCCCCCTCTTACACTGAAGCTTTCTTT.